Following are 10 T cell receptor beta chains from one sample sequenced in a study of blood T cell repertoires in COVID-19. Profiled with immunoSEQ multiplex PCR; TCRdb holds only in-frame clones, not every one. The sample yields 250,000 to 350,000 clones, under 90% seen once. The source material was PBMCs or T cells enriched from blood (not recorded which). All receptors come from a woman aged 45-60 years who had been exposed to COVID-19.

The CDR3 coding sequence is TGTGCCAGCAGCCCGTTGCGGGGGGAGAACACCGGGGAGCTGTTTTTT. Translated, it gives CASSPLRGENTGELFF. This chain links TRBV11-2 with TRBJ2-2; 8 bases line up with TRBD2. The CDR3 consists of 16 residues. J was trimmed by 1 base and V by 5 bases; bases with no gene match: 6. Germline CDR1 is SGHAT and CDR2 is FQNNGV. Looking up the rest from reference TRBV11-2 and TRBJ2-2 gives the full variable domain: EAGVAQSPRYKIIEKRQSVAFWCNPISGHATLYWYQQILGQGPKLLIQFQNNGVVDDSQLPKDRFSAERLKGVDSTLKIQPAKLEDSAVYLCASSPLRGENTGELFFGEGSRLTVL.

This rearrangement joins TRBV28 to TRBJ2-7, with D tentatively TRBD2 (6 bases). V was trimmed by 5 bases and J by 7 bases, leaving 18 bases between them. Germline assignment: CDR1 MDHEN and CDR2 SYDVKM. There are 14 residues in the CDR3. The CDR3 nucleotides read TGTGCCAGCAGTCCCGGGACTCTAACTAGAGAGCAGTACTTC. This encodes CASSPGTLTREQYF.

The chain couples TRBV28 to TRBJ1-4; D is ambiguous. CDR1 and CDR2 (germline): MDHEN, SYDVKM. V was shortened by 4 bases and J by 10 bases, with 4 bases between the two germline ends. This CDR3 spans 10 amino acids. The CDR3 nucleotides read TGTGCCAGCAGTTACGGAAAACTGTTTTTT. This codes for CASSYGKLFF. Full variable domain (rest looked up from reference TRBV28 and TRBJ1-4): DVKVTQSSRYLVKRTGEKVFLECVQDMDHENMFWYRQDPGLGLRLIYFSYDVKMKEKGDIPEGYSVSREKKERFSLILESASTNQTSMYLCASSYGKLFFGSGTQLSVL.

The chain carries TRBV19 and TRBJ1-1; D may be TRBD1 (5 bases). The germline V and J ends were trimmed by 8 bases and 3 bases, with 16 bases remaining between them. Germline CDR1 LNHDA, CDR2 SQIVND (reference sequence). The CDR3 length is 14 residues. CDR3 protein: CASSIWSGDTEAFF. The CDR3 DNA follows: TGTGCCAGTTCGATCTGGTCGGGGGACACTGAAGCTTTCTTT.

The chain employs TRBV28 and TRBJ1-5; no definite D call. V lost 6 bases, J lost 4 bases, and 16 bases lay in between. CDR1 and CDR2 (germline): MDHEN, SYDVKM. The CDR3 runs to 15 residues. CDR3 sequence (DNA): TGTGCCAGCAGATTAGGTTCAGGAGGTAATCAGCCCCAGCATTTT. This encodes CASRLGSGGNQPQHF.

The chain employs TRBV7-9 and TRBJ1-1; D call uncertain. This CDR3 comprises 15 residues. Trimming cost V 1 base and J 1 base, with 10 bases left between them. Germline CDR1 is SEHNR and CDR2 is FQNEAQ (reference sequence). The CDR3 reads CASSLGAAGNTEAFF. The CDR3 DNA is TGTGCCAGCAGCTTAGGAGCCGCAGGGAACACTGAAGCTTTCTTT.

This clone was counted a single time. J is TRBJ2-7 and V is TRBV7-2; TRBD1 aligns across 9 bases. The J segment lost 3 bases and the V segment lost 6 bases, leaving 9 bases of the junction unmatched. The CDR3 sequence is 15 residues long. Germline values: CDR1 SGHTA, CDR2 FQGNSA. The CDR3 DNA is TGTGCCAGCAGAACAGGCGGACAGGGGATCTACGAGCAGTACTTC. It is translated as CASRTGGQGIYEQYF. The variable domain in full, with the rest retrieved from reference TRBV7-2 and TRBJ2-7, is GAGVSQSPSNKVTEKGKDVELRCDPISGHTALYWYRQSLGQGLEFLIYFQGNSAPDKSGLPSDRFSAERTGGSVSTLTIQRTQQEDSAVYLCASRTGGQGIYEQYFGPGTRLTVT.

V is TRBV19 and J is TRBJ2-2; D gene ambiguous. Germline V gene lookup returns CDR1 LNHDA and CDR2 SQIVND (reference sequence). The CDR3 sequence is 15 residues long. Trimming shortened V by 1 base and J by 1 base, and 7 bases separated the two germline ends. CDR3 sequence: CASSIGARNTGELFF. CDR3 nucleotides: TGTGCCAGTAGTATAGGCGCGAGGAACACCGGGGAGCTGTTTTTT.

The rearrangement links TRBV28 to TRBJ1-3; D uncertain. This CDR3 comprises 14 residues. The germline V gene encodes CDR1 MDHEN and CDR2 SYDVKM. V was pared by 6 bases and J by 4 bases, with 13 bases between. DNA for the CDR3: TGTGCCAGCAGGTTCCGCGCCGGGGGAAACACCATATATTTT. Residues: CASRFRAGGNTIYF.

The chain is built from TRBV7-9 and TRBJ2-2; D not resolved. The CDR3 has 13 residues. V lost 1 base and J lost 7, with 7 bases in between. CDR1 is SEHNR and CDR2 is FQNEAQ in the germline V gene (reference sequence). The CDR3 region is CASSLGTGGELFF. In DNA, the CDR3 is TGTGCCAGCAGCTTAGGAACGGGCGGGGAGCTGTTTTTT.